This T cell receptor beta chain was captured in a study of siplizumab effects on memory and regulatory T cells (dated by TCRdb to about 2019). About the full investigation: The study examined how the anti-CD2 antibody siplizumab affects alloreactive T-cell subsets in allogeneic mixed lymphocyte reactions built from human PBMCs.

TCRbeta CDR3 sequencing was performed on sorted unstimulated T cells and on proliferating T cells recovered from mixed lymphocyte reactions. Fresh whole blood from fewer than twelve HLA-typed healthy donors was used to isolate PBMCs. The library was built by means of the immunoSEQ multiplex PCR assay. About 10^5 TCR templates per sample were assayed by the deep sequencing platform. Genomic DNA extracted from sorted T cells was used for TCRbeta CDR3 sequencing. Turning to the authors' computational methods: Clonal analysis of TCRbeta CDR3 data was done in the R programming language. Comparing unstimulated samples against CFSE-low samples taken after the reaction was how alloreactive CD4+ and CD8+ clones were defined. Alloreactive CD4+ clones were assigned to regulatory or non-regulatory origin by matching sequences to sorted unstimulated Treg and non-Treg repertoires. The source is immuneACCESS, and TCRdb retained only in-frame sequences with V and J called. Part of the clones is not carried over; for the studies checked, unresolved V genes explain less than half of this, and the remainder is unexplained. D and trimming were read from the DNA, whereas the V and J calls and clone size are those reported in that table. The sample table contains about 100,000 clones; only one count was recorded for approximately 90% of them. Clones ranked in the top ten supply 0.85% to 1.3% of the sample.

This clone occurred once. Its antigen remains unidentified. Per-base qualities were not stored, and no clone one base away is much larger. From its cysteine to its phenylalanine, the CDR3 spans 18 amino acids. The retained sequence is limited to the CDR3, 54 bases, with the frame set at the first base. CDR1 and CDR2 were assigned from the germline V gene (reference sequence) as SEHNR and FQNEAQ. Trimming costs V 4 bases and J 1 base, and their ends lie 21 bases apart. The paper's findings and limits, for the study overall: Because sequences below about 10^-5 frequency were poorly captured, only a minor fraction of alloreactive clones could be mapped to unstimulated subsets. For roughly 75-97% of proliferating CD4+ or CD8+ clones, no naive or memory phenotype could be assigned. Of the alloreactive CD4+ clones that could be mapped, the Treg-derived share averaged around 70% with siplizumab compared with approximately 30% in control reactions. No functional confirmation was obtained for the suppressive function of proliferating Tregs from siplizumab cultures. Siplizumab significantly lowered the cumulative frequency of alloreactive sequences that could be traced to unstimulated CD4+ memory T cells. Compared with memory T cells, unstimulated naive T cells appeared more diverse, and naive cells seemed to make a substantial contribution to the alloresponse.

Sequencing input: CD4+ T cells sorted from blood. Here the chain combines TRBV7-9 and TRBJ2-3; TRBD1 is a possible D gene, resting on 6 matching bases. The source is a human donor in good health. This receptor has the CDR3 CASSYPPLQGSGTDTQYF. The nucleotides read TGTGCCAGCAGCTATCCACCTCTCCAGGGGTCGGGCACAGATACGCAGTATTTT.